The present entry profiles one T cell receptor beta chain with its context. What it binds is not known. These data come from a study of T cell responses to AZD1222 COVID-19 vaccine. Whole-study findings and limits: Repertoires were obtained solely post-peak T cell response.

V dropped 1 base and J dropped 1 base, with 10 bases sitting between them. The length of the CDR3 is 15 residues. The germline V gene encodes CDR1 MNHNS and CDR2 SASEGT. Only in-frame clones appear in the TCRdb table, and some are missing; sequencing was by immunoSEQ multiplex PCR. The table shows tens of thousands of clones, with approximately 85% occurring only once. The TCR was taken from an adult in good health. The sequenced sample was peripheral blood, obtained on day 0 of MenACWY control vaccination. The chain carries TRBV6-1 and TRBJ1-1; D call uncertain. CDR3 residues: CASSEEGPPNTEAFF. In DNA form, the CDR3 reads TGTGCCAGCAGTGAAGAAGGGCCGCCGAACACTGAAGCTTTCTTT.